The T cell receptor beta chain under discussion was sequenced for a study of T cells in Graves' hyperthyroidism and ophthalmopathy. The study, taken as a whole, reports: Most thyroid-expanded clonotypes above 0.001 were also found in blood.

Amplified regions were TCR beta CDR3 sequences from RNA transcripts. The HTBI set primed first-round TCR CDR3 RT-PCR. TCRdb used MiXCR to reprocess the multiplex PCR reads, holding one entry per CDR3 protein. The data contain 300,000 to 450,000 distinct CDR3 sequences, 11% to 15% of them singletons. The CDR3 runs 14 residues. The germline V and J ends were trimmed by 7 bases and 8 bases, with 20 bases remaining between them. This clonotype was found many times. Its antigen remains unidentified. Sequencing was performed on blood. The origin of this receptor is an older woman with Graves' hyperthyroidism. The chain employs TRBV12-3 or TRBV12-4 and TRBJ1-2; D possibly corresponds to TRBD1 (6 bases). The DNA for the CDR3 is TGTGCCAGCACTACCCCACAGGGATCGGGAGGCTACACCTTC. Translating it yields CASTTPQGSGGYTF.